This is a list of T cell receptor beta chains from one sample in a study of radiation and T cells in renal cell carcinoma. Using immunoSEQ multiplex PCR, the repertoire was profiled, and TCRdb retains in-frame clones only, with some absent. The sample includes more than 95,000 clones, 80% to 85% seen only once; the top ten take around 3%. The sample here was blood, taken from a patient whose treatment included radiotherapy and nephrectomy. These receptors originate from a woman aged 55 to 70 with renal cell carcinoma. Each CDR3 is given with its conserved first and last residue. Fields, in order: J gene, V gene, clone size, CDR3 protein. Expanded clones get a size class; other rows say once, few or many, or leave the size out.

j_gene: TRBJ2-3; v_gene: TRBV7-2; abundance: .; CDR3aa: CASSLDPPDTQYF
j_gene: TRBJ2-5; v_gene: TRBV28; abundance: .; CDR3aa: CASSLGVYGTGVRETQYF
j_gene: TRBJ1-6; v_gene: TRBV5-4; abundance: .; CDR3aa: CASSSAGTHSPLHF
j_gene: TRBJ2-3; v_gene: TRBV5-6; abundance: .; CDR3aa: CASSLLGTVSTDTQYF
j_gene: TRBJ1-4; v_gene: TRBV6-5; abundance: .; CDR3aa: CASSYEDREKLFF
j_gene: TRBJ1-5; v_gene: TRBV28; abundance: once; CDR3aa: CASQPGTEGPFSNQPQHF
j_gene: TRBJ2-3; v_gene: TRBV10-1; abundance: .; CDR3aa: CASSERTSGGSTDTQYF
j_gene: TRBJ2-7; v_gene: TRBV27; abundance: .; CDR3aa: CASSQGGEQYF
j_gene: TRBJ2-5; v_gene: TRBV29-1; abundance: .; CDR3aa: CSVEETSFGETQYF
j_gene: TRBJ2-7; v_gene: TRBV29-1; abundance: .; CDR3aa: CSVGASYEQYF
j_gene: TRBJ2-3; v_gene: TRBV30; abundance: few; CDR3aa: CAWSRAGGVDTQYF
j_gene: TRBJ1-4; v_gene: TRBV11-2; abundance: .; CDR3aa: CASSSETVYDEKLFF
j_gene: TRBJ2-2; v_gene: TRBV7-2; abundance: .; CDR3aa: CASSTPPKASNTGELFF
j_gene: TRBJ2-7; v_gene: TRBV18; abundance: .; CDR3aa: CASSPWQGRSEREDEQYF
j_gene: TRBJ1-4; v_gene: TRBV13; abundance: .; CDR3aa: CASSGSRDEKLFF
j_gene: TRBJ2-5; v_gene: TRBV4-1; abundance: .; CDR3aa: CASSQGALGETQYF
j_gene: TRBJ2-7; v_gene: TRBV5-1; abundance: .; CDR3aa: CASSSPDISNYEQYF
j_gene: TRBJ2-5; v_gene: TRBV29-1; abundance: .; CDR3aa: CSVAGLQGETQYF
j_gene: TRBJ1-2; v_gene: TRBV28; abundance: once; CDR3aa: CASSLDSYGYTF
j_gene: TRBJ1-1; v_gene: TRBV5-1; abundance: .; CDR3aa: CASSPGTGAGTLRVNTEAFF
j_gene: TRBJ1-1; v_gene: TRBV7-9; abundance: .; CDR3aa: CASSSGFYGGSGEAFF
j_gene: TRBJ2-3; v_gene: TRBV25-1; abundance: .; CDR3aa: CASSPALAASTDTQYF
j_gene: TRBJ2-7; v_gene: TRBV10-3; abundance: .; CDR3aa: CAIGRGEGEQYF
j_gene: TRBJ1-5; v_gene: TRBV19; abundance: .; CDR3aa: CASSIRQGNQPQHF
j_gene: TRBJ2-5; v_gene: TRBV5-1; abundance: .; CDR3aa: CASSFRGGRAGETQYF
j_gene: TRBJ1-6; v_gene: TRBV6-5; abundance: .; CDR3aa: CASSGDRNNSPLHF
j_gene: TRBJ2-5; v_gene: TRBV4-2; abundance: .; CDR3aa: CASSQGLAGGHETQYF
j_gene: TRBJ2-7; v_gene: TRBV28; abundance: .; CDR3aa: CASSSWTGSYEQYF
j_gene: TRBJ2-2; v_gene: TRBV6-5; abundance: .; CDR3aa: CASTRGGRVTGELFF
j_gene: TRBJ1-6; v_gene: TRBV28; abundance: many; CDR3aa: CASSLLGEDNSPLHF
j_gene: TRBJ2-7; v_gene: TRBV7-9; abundance: .; CDR3aa: CASSSGRGHEQYF
j_gene: TRBJ2-7; v_gene: TRBV10-2; abundance: .; CDR3aa: CASRPGQFYEQYF
j_gene: TRBJ2-1; v_gene: TRBV28; abundance: .; CDR3aa: CASTISQSSYNEQFF
j_gene: TRBJ1-3; v_gene: TRBV9; abundance: .; CDR3aa: CASSVEPQAFSGNTIYF
j_gene: TRBJ2-7; v_gene: TRBV6-5; abundance: .; CDR3aa: CASRISGGTSYEQYF
j_gene: TRBJ2-7; v_gene: TRBV5-4; abundance: .; CDR3aa: CASRAILGEQYF
j_gene: TRBJ2-2; v_gene: TRBV5-1; abundance: .; CDR3aa: CASSFRLAGNTGELFF
j_gene: TRBJ2-7; v_gene: TRBV5-1; abundance: .; CDR3aa: CASSSSVTSYEQYF
j_gene: TRBJ2-6; v_gene: TRBV5-1; abundance: .; CDR3aa: CASSLSGGSGANVLTF
j_gene: TRBJ2-5; v_gene: TRBV4-1; abundance: .; CDR3aa: CASSQDSGFQETQYF
j_gene: TRBJ1-1; v_gene: TRBV18; abundance: .; CDR3aa: CASSQGKNTEAFF
j_gene: TRBJ2-5; v_gene: TRBV5-6; abundance: .; CDR3aa: CASSFQSAYGGPGTQYF
j_gene: TRBJ1-2; v_gene: TRBV5-1; abundance: .; CDR3aa: CASSLGLAGYTF
j_gene: TRBJ1-1; v_gene: TRBV7-2; abundance: .; CDR3aa: CASSLRGTSEAFF
j_gene: TRBJ1-4; v_gene: TRBV7-9; abundance: .; CDR3aa: CASSQTGGSEKLFF
j_gene: TRBJ2-2; v_gene: TRBV9; abundance: .; CDR3aa: CASRTGVTGELFF
j_gene: TRBJ2-7; v_gene: TRBV6-5; abundance: .; CDR3aa: CASRTGGRLSDEQYF
j_gene: TRBJ2-2; v_gene: TRBV5-4; abundance: .; CDR3aa: CASSSYPRTVGNKLFF
j_gene: TRBJ2-3; v_gene: TRBV30; abundance: .; CDR3aa: CAWSVASGRTDTQYF